Listed here is a single T cell receptor (beta chain). Its antigen is unidentified. It was with 60 Vbeta and 13 Jbeta primers that the PCR ran. Generated by immunoSEQ multiplex PCR, the TCRdb table keeps only in-frame clones and is missing some. The sample contains about 160,000 clones, 80% to 90% of which appear only once. Healthy people donating bone marrow made up the donors. The data originate from a study of cytomegalovirus exposure and HLA in healthy donors. Whole-study results and caveats: Later analysis revealed greater clonal expansion in HLA-associated TCR beta chains than in equally common others.

The germline V gene encodes CDR1 SGHVS and CDR2 FQNEAQ. The CDR3 runs to 17 residues. The V and J ends lost 3 bases and 0 bases respectively, with 14 bases between them. The sequence was obtained from a young woman in good health and CMV-seronegative. The chain recombines TRBV7-8 with TRBJ2-2, with D unresolved. The sequenced sample was PBMCs. The CDR3 DNA is TGTGCCAGCAGCTTTTTGGAAAGCAGCGCGAACACCGGGGAGCTGTTTTTT. Its translation is CASSFLESSANTGELFF.